Shown below are 4 T cell receptor beta chains from a single sample sequenced in a study of T cells after yellow fever vaccination. Via MiXCR, TCRdb re-called the 5' RACE reads, giving one row per CDR3 protein. The sample comprises hundreds of thousands of distinct CDR3 sequences, roughly an eighth of which are singletons, and 3.2% rests with the top ten. This specimen consisted of CD4+ T cells sorted from PBMCs, obtained 15 days after the yellow fever booster vaccination. The receptor set was obtained from a man aged 18 to 29 who received the YFV17D yellow fever vaccine.

This clonotype came up many times. This chain connects TRBV5-6 to TRBJ1-6, with D perhaps TRBD1 (5 bases). V was pared by 4 bases and J by 4 bases, with 12 bases between. From germline, CDR1 is SGHDT and CDR2 YYEEEE. The length of the CDR3 is 15 residues. The DNA of the CDR3 is TGTGCCAGCAGCCACGGGACGGAGTATAATTCACCCCTCCACTTT. It encodes CASSHGTEYNSPLHF. Full variable domain (missing parts from reference TRBV5-6 and TRBJ1-6): DAGVTQSPTHLIKTRGQQVTLRCSPKSGHDTVSWYQQALGQGPQFIFQYYEEEERQRGNFPDRFSGHQFPNYSSELNVNALLLGDSALYLCASSHGTEYNSPLHFGNGTRLTVT.

This chain links TRBV10-3 with TRBJ2-7; D may be TRBD1 (5 bases). This CDR3 is 13 amino acids long. The V end lost 0 bases, the J end lost 6 bases, and 9 bases lay between the germline ends. CDR1 is ENHRY, CDR2 SYGVKD, per germline. CDR3 protein: CAISESQGTEQYV. CDR3 DNA sequence: TGTGCCATCAGTGAGTCGCAGGGCACCGAGCAGTACGTC.

This clonotype was seen a handful of times. V and J are TRBV7-3 and TRBJ2-3, with 9 bases identical to TRBD2. J was trimmed by 2 bases and V by 5 bases; bases with no gene match: 8. CDR3 length: 16 amino acids. CDR1 is SGHTA and CDR2 is FQGTGA in the germline V gene. The DNA for the CDR3 is TGTGCCAGCAGCCCCGGGACTAGCAGAGACACAGATACGCAGTATTTT. Its translation: CASSPGTSRDTDTQYF. The variable domain in full, completed from reference TRBV7-3 and TRBJ2-3, reads GAGVSQTPSNKVTEKGKYVELRCDPISGHTALYWYRQSLGQGPEFLIYFQGTGAADDSGLPNDRFFAVRPEGSVSTLKIQRTERGDSAVYLCASSPGTSRDTDTQYFGPGTRLTVL.

This clonotype was picked up many times. This rearrangement joins TRBV7-2 to TRBJ2-7; a possible D gene is TRBD2 (6 bases). CDR1 and CDR2 from the germline V gene are SGHTA and FQGNSA. V lost 4 bases to trimming and J lost 7 bases, with 17 bases between them. This CDR3 spans 14 amino acids. The CDR3 DNA is TGTGCCAGCAGCTCCGGGACTGGGATAGGGGAGCAGTACTTC. Protein sequence: CASSSGTGIGEQYF.